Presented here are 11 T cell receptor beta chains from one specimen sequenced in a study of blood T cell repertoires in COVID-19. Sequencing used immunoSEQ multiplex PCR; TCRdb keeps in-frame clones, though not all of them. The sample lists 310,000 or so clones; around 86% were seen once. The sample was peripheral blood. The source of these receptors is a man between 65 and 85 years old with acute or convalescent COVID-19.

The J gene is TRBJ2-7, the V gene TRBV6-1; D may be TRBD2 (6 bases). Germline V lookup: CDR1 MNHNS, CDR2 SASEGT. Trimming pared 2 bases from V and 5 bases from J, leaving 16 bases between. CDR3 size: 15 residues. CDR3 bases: TGTGCCAGCAGTGAACAGGGTGTGGGGGGTGACGAGCAGTACTTC. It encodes CASSEQGVGGDEQYF.

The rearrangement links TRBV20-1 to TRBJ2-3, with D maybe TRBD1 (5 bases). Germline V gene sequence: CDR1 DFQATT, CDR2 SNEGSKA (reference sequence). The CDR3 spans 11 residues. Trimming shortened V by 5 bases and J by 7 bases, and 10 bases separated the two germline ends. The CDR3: CSAVDRYTQYF. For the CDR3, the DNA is TGCAGTGCTGTCGACAGATATACGCAGTATTTT.

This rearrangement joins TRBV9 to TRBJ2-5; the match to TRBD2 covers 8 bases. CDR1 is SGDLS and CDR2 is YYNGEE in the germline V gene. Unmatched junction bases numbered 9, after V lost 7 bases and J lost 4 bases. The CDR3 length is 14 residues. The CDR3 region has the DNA TGTGCCAGCGGTCCAGCGGGAGTAGGAGAGACCCAGTACTTC. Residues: CASGPAGVGETQYF.

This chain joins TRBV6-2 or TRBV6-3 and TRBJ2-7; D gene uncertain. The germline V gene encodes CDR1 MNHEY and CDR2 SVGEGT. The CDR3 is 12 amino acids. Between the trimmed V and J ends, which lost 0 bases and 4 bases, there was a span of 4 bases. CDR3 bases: TGTGCCAGCAGTTACTCCCAGTACGAGCAGTACTTC. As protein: CASSYSQYEQYF.

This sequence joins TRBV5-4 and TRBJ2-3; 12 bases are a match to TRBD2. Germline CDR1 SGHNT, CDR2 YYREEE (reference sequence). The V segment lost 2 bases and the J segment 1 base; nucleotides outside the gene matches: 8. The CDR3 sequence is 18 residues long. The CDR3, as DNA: TGTGCCAGCAGCTTATGGCTAGCGGGGGGGCCTGGCACAGATACGCAGTATTTT. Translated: CASSLWLAGGPGTDTQYF.

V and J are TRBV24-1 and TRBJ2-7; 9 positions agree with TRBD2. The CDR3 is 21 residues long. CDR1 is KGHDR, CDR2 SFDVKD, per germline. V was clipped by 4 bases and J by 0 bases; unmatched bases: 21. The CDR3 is CATSEEDFKGAASGNSYEQYF. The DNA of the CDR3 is TGTGCCACCAGTGAAGAGGACTTCAAGGGTGCGGCTAGCGGGAACTCCTACGAGCAGTACTTC.

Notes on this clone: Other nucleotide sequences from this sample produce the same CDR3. The CDR3 coding sequence is TGTGCCAGCAGCTTGGGCCAGGGTAACTATGGCTACACCTTC. It is translated as CASSLGQGNYGYTF. The chain is built from TRBV5-4 and TRBJ1-2; weak D call: TRBD1 (5 bases). The CDR3 is 14 residues long. Germline CDR1 and CDR2: SGHNT and YYREEE (reference sequence). Trimming pared 0 bases from V and 1 base from J, leaving 7 bases between.

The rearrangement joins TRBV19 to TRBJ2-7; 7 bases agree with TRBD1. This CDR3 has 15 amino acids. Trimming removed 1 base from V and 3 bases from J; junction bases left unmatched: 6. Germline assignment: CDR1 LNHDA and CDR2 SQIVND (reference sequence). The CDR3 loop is CASSIGTGVFYEQYF. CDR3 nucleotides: TGTGCCAGTAGTATAGGGACAGGCGTCTTCTACGAGCAGTACTTC. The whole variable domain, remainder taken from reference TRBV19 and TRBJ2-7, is DGGITQSPKYLFRKEGQNVTLSCEQNLNHDAMYWYRQDPGQGLRLIYYSQIVNDFQKGDIAEGYSVSREKKESFPLTVTSAQKNPTAFYLCASSIGTGVFYEQYFGPGTRLTVT.

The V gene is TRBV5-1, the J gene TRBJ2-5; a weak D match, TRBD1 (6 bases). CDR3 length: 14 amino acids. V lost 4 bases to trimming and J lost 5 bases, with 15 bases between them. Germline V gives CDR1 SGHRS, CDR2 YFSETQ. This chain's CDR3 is CASSVQGGRETQYF. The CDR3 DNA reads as TGCGCCAGCAGCGTACAGGGTGGGCGGGAGACCCAGTACTTC.

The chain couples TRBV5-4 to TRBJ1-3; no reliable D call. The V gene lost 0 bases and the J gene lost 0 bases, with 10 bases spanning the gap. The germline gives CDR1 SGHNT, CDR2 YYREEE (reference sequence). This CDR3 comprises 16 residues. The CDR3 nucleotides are TGTGCCAGCAGCTTGGCGGGGATCAGCTCTGGAAACACCATATATTTT. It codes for CASSLAGISSGNTIYF.

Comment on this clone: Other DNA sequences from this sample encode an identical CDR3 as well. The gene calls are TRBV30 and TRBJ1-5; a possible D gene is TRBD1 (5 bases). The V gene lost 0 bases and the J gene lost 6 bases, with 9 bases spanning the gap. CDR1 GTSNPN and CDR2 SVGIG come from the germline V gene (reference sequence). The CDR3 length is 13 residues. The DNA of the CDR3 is TGTGCCTGGAGTGTCCAGGGAGGTCAGCCCCAGCATTTT. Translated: CAWSVQGGQPQHF.